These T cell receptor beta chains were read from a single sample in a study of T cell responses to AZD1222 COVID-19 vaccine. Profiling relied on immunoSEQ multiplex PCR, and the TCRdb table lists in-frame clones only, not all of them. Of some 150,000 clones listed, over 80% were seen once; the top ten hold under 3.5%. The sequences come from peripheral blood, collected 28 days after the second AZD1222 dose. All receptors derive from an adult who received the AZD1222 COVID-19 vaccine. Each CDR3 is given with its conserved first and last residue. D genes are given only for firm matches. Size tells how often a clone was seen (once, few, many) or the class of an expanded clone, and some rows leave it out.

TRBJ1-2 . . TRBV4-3 CASSRDTNYGYTF TGCGCCAGCAGCCGGGATACCAACTATGGCTACACCTTC
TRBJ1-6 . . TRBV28 CASSSRPGLNSPLHF TGTGCCAGCAGTTCCCGACCGGGCCTTAATTCACCCCTCCACTTT
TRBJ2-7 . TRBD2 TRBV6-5 CASRPRLAGDYEQYF TGTGCCAGCAGACCTAGACTAGCGGGTGACTACGAGCAGTACTTC
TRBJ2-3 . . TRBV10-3 CAISEAGGTDTQYF TGTGCCATCAGTGAGGCAGGGGGGACAGATACGCAGTATTTT
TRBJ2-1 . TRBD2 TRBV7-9 CASSRAGVINEQFF TGTGCCAGCAGCCGTGCGGGAGTGATTAATGAGCAGTTCTTC
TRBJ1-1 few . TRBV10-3 CATKLRKSTEAFF TGTGCCACTAAGCTTCGGAAGTCTACTGAAGCTTTCTTT
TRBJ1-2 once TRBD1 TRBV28 CASSPTDRVRGYTF TGTGCCAGCAGTCCCACCGACAGGGTAAGAGGCTACACCTTC
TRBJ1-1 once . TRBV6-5 CASSTDGFEAFF TGTGCCAGCAGCACAGACGGATTCGAAGCTTTCTTT
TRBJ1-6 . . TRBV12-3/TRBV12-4 CASSSFDSPLHF TGTGCCAGCAGTTCCTTCGATTCACCCCTCCACTTT
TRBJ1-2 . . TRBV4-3 CASSQDLGLPPNYGYTF TGCGCCAGCAGCCAAGATTTGGGATTGCCACCCAACTATGGCTACACCTTC
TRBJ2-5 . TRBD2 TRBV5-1 CASSAGLAGGTETQYF TGCGCCAGCAGCGCCGGACTAGCGGGAGGGACAGAGACCCAGTACTTC
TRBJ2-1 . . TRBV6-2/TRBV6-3 CASSYSRVQGSYNEQFF TGTGCCAGCAGTTACTCCCGGGTCCAGGGGAGCTACAATGAGCAGTTCTTC
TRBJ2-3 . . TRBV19 CASSMIGGRGTQYF TGTGCCAGTAGTATGATAGGAGGCCGGGGTACGCAGTATTTT
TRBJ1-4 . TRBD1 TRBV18 CASSANRGRATNEKLFF TGTGCCAGCTCAGCTAACAGGGGAAGGGCAACTAATGAAAAACTGTTTTTT
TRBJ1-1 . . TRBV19 CASSIPGLNTEAFF TGTGCCAGTAGTATCCCGGGGCTGAACACTGAAGCTTTCTTT
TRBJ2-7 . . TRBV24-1 CATSDPSYEQYF TGTGCCACCAGTGACCCCAGCTACGAGCAGTACTTC
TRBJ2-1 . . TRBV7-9 CASRGQGIDEQFF TGTGCCAGCCGCGGGCAGGGGATTGATGAGCAGTTCTTC
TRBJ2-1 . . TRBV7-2 CASSSEGAHNEQFF TGTGCCAGCAGCTCTGAGGGAGCCCACAATGAGCAGTTCTTC
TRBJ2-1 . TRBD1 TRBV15 CATSREGVRGNEQFF TGTGCCACCAGCAGAGAAGGGGTCAGGGGGAATGAGCAGTTCTTC
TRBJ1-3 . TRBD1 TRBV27 CASRRQGGSGNTIYF TGTGCCAGCAGACGACAGGGAGGCTCCGGAAACACCATATATTTT
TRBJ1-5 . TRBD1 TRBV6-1 CASSEAGQGSRQPQHF TGTGCCAGCAGTGAAGCGGGACAGGGTAGTCGACAGCCCCAGCATTTT
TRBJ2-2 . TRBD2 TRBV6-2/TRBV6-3 CASSLAESTGELFF TGTGCCAGCAGTCTAGCGGAGAGTACCGGGGAGCTGTTTTTT
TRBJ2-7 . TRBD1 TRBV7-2 CASSPSGTGTYEQYF TGTGCCAGCAGCCCGTCTGGGACAGGGACCTACGAGCAGTACTTC
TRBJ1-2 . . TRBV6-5 CASSYLGGTGGYTF TGTGCCAGCAGTTACCTGGGGGGGACCGGGGGCTACACCTTC
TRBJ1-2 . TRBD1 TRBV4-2 CASSPGAGGYGYTF TGTGCCAGCAGCCCCGGGGCAGGGGGCTATGGCTACACCTTC
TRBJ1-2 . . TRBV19 CASSIPTLQSSTYGYTF TGTGCCAGTAGTATCCCCACCTTACAGAGTTCAACGTATGGCTACACCTTC
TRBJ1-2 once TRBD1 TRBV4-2 CASSRPGQAYGYTF TGTGCCAGCAGCCGACCGGGACAGGCGTATGGCTACACCTTC
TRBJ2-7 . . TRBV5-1 CASSLDREGGEQYF TGCGCCAGCAGCTTGGACAGGGAGGGGGGCGAGCAGTACTTC
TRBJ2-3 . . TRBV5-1 CASSLEKKGTDTQYF TGCGCCAGCAGCTTGGAGAAAAAGGGGACAGATACGCAGTATTTT
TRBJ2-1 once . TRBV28 CASSLRTTQYNEQFF TGTGCCAGCAGTTTAAGGACTACCCAGTACAATGAGCAGTTCTTC
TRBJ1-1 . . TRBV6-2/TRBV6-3 CASSYSYRRRFTEAFF TGTGCCAGCAGTTACTCGTATCGTCGGAGGTTCACTGAAGCTTTCTTT
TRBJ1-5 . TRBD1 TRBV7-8 CASSPGQGNQPQHF TGTGCCAGCAGCCCTGGACAGGGAAATCAGCCCCAGCATTTT
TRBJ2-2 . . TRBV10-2 CASSNRGNTGELFF TGCGCCAGCAGTAACCGGGGCAACACCGGGGAGCTGTTTTTT
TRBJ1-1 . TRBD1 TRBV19 CASSTPQGPGAEAFF TGTGCCAGTAGTACCCCACAGGGGCCGGGTGCTGAAGCTTTCTTT
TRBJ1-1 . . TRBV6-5 CASSYSGGRGGTEAFF TGTGCCAGCAGTTACTCGGGTGGGAGGGGAGGCACTGAAGCTTTCTTT
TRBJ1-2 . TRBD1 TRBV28 CASSFAGPDRVHGYTF TGTGCCAGCAGTTTTGCTGGACCGGACAGGGTTCATGGCTACACCTTC
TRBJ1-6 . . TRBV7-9 CASSRRRGRSDSPLHF TGTGCCAGCAGCCGACGGCGGGGGAGGAGTGATTCACCCCTCCACTTT
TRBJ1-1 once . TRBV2 CASSEAGDTEAFF TGTGCCAGCAGTGAAGCTGGGGACACTGAAGCTTTCTTT
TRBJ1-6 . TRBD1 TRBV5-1 CASSLTGDSNSPLHF TGCGCCAGCAGCTTGACAGGGGACAGCAATTCACCCCTCCACTTT
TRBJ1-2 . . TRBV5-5 CASSAWPGVESYTF TGTGCCAGCAGCGCCTGGCCGGGGGTTGAGAGCTACACCTTC
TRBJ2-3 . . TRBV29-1 CSVEFHRASINTQYF TGCAGCGTTGAATTTCACCGGGCCTCCATCAATACGCAGTATTTT
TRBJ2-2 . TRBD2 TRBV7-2 CASRLAEDTGELFF TGTGCCAGCAGACTAGCGGAGGACACCGGGGAGCTGTTTTTT
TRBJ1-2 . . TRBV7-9 CASSFAKLNGYTF TGTGCCAGCAGCTTCGCCAAATTAAATGGCTACACCTTC
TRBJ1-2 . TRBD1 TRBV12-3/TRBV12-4 CASSNDRAASYTF TGTGCCAGCAGTAATGACAGGGCGGCGAGCTACACCTTC
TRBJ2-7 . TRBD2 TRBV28 CASSGRAQEQYF TGTGCCAGCAGTGGGAGGGCTCAAGAGCAGTACTTC
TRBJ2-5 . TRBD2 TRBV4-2 CASSLGLAGPGETQYF TGTGCCAGCAGCCTCGGACTAGCGGGGCCCGGGGAGACCCAGTACTTC
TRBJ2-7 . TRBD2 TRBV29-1 CSVEGREGPEQYF TGCAGCGTTGAAGGGCGGGAGGGCCCCGAGCAGTACTTC
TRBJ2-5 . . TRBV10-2 CASSGGGQETQYF TGCGCCAGCAGTGGTGGGGGTCAAGAGACCCAGTACTTC
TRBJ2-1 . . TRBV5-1 CASSELGVEFF TGCGCCAGCAGCGAACTAGGGGTGGAGTTCTTC
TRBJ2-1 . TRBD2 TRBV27 CASRGTSGRRVPFF TGTGCCAGCCGCGGGACTAGCGGGAGAAGGGTTCCGTTCTTC
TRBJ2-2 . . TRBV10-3 CAIQYNTGELFF TGTGCCATCCAATACAACACCGGGGAGCTGTTTTTT
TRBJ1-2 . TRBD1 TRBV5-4 CASSWDRDGYTF TGTGCCAGCAGCTGGGACAGGGACGGCTACACCTTC
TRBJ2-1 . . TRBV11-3 CASSRGGTNSYNEQFF TGTGCCAGCAGCAGGGGTGGGACCAACTCCTACAATGAGCAGTTCTTC